This TCR beta chain comes out of a study of Ad26.COV2.S vaccination and SARS-CoV-2 variants. Across the whole study: Participants got Ad26.COV2.S intramuscularly, once or twice 56 days apart.

Regarding this clone: Its antigen is not known.

Overall study findings and caveats: Recipients of vaccine and of placebo showed similar breadth of their non-spike TCR repertoires.

Germline V gene lookup returns CDR1 MNHEY and CDR2 SVGAGI. V lost 5 bases, J lost 6 bases, and 10 bases lay in between. The CDR3 spans 12 residues. Profiling relied on immunoSEQ multiplex PCR, and the TCRdb table lists in-frame clones only, not all of them. The sample lists roughly 300,000 clones, about nine tenths seen once, with around 6.4% in the top ten. The treatment denotes: about 20 received Ad26.COV2.S at low or high dose, single or two shots; a few received placebo; per-sample allocation not given. Sampling happened 63 days after the first vaccine or placebo injection. Sequencing was performed on peripheral blood, taken in a trial of Ad26.COV2.S vaccine versus placebo. This clonotype was sampled from a person between 18 and 65 years old who received the Ad26.COV2.S COVID-19 vaccine or a placebo. The V call is TRBV6-5, the J call TRBJ1-1, with a weak D call TRBD1 (6 bases). CDR3 amino acids: CASSRRGAEAFF. As DNA, the CDR3 is TGTGCCAGCAGTAGGAGGGGGGCTGAAGCTTTCTTT.